Sequencing of this TCR beta chain was carried out in a study of blood T cell repertoires in COVID-19. Using immunoSEQ multiplex PCR, the repertoire was profiled, and TCRdb retains in-frame clones only, with some absent. Of approximately 230,000 clones detected, around four fifths appear once; the ten largest clones hold around 6%. CDR3 length: 17 residues. Unmatched junction bases numbered 6, after V lost 3 bases and J lost 3 bases. Germline V gives CDR1 SGHDT, CDR2 YYEEEE. This TCR was recovered from a man older than 75 with acute or convalescent COVID-19. Material for sequencing was peripheral blood. This chain links TRBV5-6 with TRBJ2-2, with TRBD2 matching over 12 bases. CDR3 in DNA: TGTGCCAGCAGCTCCCGACTAGCGGGAGTCGACACCGGGGAGCTGTTTTTT. Protein sequence: CASSSRLAGVDTGELFF.